The clone carrying this T cell receptor (beta chain) was observed a single time. The target antigen is unknown. One to two pinch biopsies were taken from the rectum during colonoscopy. The CDR3 sequence is 15 residues long. The germline CDR1 and CDR2 sequences are ENHRY and SYGVKD. Trimming shortened V by 6 bases and J by 6 bases, and 19 bases separated the two germline ends. The repertoire was sequenced with immunoSEQ multiplex PCR; TCRdb's copy has only in-frame clones and lacks some. The data contain about 37,000 clones, 75% of them seen just once; the ten biggest clones take up 7.5% to 9%. This sample was included in a study of pediatric ulcerative colitis. Notes on the study in general: Two rectal CDR3 clonotypes occurred in all ulcerative colitis patients. Repertoires came from total lymphocyte DNA, not specific subsets.

The chain employs TRBV10-3 and TRBJ2-3, with D tentatively TRBD1 or TRBD2 (7 bases each). The receptor was isolated from a boy aged 10-17 years with severe ulcerative colitis. The sample was gut tissue. DNA of the CDR3: TGTGCCATCAGGAGACAGGGCAGCGGGGTGGATACGCAGTATTTT. This codes for CAIRRQGSGVDTQYF.